This T cell receptor beta chain was recorded in a study of T cells after yellow fever vaccination. Whole-study findings and limits: In post-booster samples, most primary-vaccination clones reappeared (around 95% CD4, roughly 88% CD8). Overall, a small share of clonotypes was seen in both CD4 and CD8 compartments.

This CDR3 is 12 amino acids long. Germline V gene sequence: CDR1 SGHTA, CDR2 FQGNSA. Between the trimmed V and J ends, which lost 4 bases and 7 bases, there was a span of 10 bases. A single record per CDR3 protein comes from TCRdb applying MiXCR to the 5' RACE reads. The sample holds about 550,000 distinct CDR3 sequences; under 25% are singletons and the top ten take around an eighth. With regard to this clonotype: Its antigen is still unknown.

This TCR derives from a man younger than 45 who received the YFV17D yellow fever vaccine. This specimen was PBMCs, taken 15 days after the yellow fever booster vaccination. The chain carries TRBV7-2 and TRBJ1-1; maybe TRBD1 (6 bases). CDR3 DNA: TGTGCCAGCAGCTCGAGGGGGAATGAAGCTTTCTTT. Protein sequence: CASSSRGNEAFF.